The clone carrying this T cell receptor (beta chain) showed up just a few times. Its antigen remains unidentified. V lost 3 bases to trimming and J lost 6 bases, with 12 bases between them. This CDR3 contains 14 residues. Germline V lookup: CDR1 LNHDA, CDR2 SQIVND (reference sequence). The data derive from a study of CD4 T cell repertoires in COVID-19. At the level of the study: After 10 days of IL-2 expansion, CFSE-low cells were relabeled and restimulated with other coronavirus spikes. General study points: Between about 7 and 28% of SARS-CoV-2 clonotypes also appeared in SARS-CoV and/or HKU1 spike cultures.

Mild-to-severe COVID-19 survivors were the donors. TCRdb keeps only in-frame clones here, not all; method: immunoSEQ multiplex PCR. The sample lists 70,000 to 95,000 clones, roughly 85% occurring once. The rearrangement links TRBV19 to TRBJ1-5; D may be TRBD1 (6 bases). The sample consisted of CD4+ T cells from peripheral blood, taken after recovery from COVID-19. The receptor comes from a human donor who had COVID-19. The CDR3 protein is CASSIPGESQPQHF. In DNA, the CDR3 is TGTGCCAGTAGTATCCCAGGGGAAAGTCAGCCCCAGCATTTT. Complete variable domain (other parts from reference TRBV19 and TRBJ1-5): DGGITQSPKYLFRKEGQNVTLSCEQNLNHDAMYWYRQDPGQGLRLIYYSQIVNDFQKGDIAEGYSVSREKKESFPLTVTSAQKNPTAFYLCASSIPGESQPQHFGDGTRLSIL.